The 14 T cell receptor beta chains listed next were all sequenced from one sample in a study of PD-1 blockade in mismatch repair-deficient tumors. Time point described: roughly 11-day in vitro stimulation with candidate neoantigen peptide 4. Their specific antigens are unknown. The repertoire was sequenced with immunoSEQ multiplex PCR; TCRdb's copy has only in-frame clones and lacks some. The sample carries some 14,000 clones, around four fifths recorded once. Specimen: cells cultured in vitro, collected from a patient treated with pembrolizumab. These receptors came from an adult with mismatch repair-deficient cancer.

The chain is built from TRBV28 and TRBJ1-1, with D tentatively TRBD1 (5 bases). There are 13 residues in the CDR3. Germline CDR1 reads MDHEN; CDR2 reads SYDVKM. With 2 bases removed from V and 7 bases from J, the gap between germline ends came to 11 bases. Here the CDR3 DNA reads TGTGCCAGCAGTTTAATGAGGGGTATTGAAGCTTTCTTT. Its protein is CASSLMRGIEAFF. Full variable domain (remainder filled in from reference TRBV28 and TRBJ1-1): DVKVTQSSRYLVKRTGEKVFLECVQDMDHENMFWYRQDPGLGLRLIYFSYDVKMKEKGDIPEGYSVSREKKERFSLILESASTNQTSMYLCASSLMRGIEAFFGQGTRLTVV.

About this clone itself: A junction boundary mismatches the germline segment, possibly from a read error. V is TRBV5-3 and J is TRBJ2-5; D unclear. TRBV5-3 is recorded as an ORF, its role being uncertain. This CDR3 spans 14 amino acids. The CDR3 here is CASSLETRQETQYF. The CDR3 bases are TGTGCCAGCAGCTTGGAAACTCGACAAGAGACCCAGTACTTC.

The rearrangement links TRBV19 to TRBJ1-2, with 9 bases matching TRBD1. Germline trimming cut 6 bases from V and 4 bases from J; bases unmatched to any gene: 9. This CDR3 contains 15 residues. The germline V gene encodes CDR1 LNHDA and CDR2 SQIVND (reference sequence). CDR3 amino acids: CASSLRDRVLYGYTF. DNA for the CDR3: TGTGCCAGTAGCCTCCGGGACAGGGTACTCTATGGCTACACCTTC. Looking up the rest from reference TRBV19 and TRBJ1-2 gives the full variable domain: DGGITQSPKYLFRKEGQNVTLSCEQNLNHDAMYWYRQDPGQGLRLIYYSQIVNDFQKGDIAEGYSVSREKKESFPLTVTSAQKNPTAFYLCASSLRDRVLYGYTFGSGTRLTVV.

The genes are TRBV6-6 and TRBJ2-2; 10 nucleotides agree with TRBD2. The V gene's germline CDR1 is MNHNY and CDR2 SVGAGI (reference sequence). With 4 bases clipped from V and 7 bases from J, the junction kept 6 bases outside the gene matches. This CDR3 has 15 amino acids. CDR3 coding DNA: TGTGCCAGCAGTTCACTAGCGGGACAGGTCGGGGAGCTGTTTTTT. Translated: CASSSLAGQVGELFF.

The chain combines TRBV15 with TRBJ2-7; no clear D gene. The V gene's germline CDR1 is LNHNV and CDR2 YYDKDF (reference sequence). This CDR3 spans 16 amino acids. V gave up 0 bases and J gave up 2 bases, with 14 bases separating them. The chain's CDR3 is CATSRDLGPRAYEQYF. The CDR3 nucleotides read TGTGCCACCAGCAGAGATTTGGGCCCGAGAGCCTACGAGCAGTACTTC.

Written as DNA, the CDR3 is TGTGCCAGCAGCCCATCCGGGACAGGGGTTTTCTATGGCTACACCTTC. This encodes CASSPSGTGVFYGYTF. The chain employs TRBV9 and TRBJ1-2; TRBD1 aligns across 10 bases. The germline gives CDR1 SGDLS, CDR2 YYNGEE. The junction had 10 bases not matched to a gene; V was cut back by 4 bases and J by 4 bases. This CDR3 comprises 16 residues.

This clone has just one count. The chain is built from TRBV25-1 and TRBJ1-1, with 11 bases identical to TRBD1. The CDR3 is made up of 17 amino acids. Trimming at V came to 5 bases and at J to 1 base, leaving 9 bases not matched to a gene. The V gene's germline CDR1 is MGHDK and CDR2 SYGVNS. CDR3 loop: CASSPSDRGLRNTEAFF. CDR3 coding DNA: TGTGCCAGCAGTCCCTCGGACAGGGGGCTTAGGAACACTGAAGCTTTCTTT.

This chain joins TRBV19 and TRBJ1-1, with D possibly being TRBD1 (5 bases). This CDR3 spans 15 amino acids. Germline CDR1 is LNHDA and CDR2 is SQIVND (reference sequence). Trimming took 6 bases from V and 4 from J, leaving 18 bases between them. Here the CDR3 reads CASSEEGTPATEAFF. CDR3 sequence (DNA): TGTGCCAGTAGCGAGGAGGGGACCCCGGCCACTGAAGCTTTCTTT.

V and J are TRBV6-5 and TRBJ1-1; D is uncertain. CDR3 length: 14 residues. Germline CDR1 reads MNHEY; CDR2 reads SVGAGI. Trimming removed 2 bases at V and 10 bases at J, with 17 bases between. The CDR3 DNA reads as TGTGCCAGCAGTTACCGAAACCACGAACTGGTAGCTTTCTTT. It codes for CASSYRNHELVAFF.

The V gene is TRBV27, the J gene TRBJ2-7; D unresolved. The CDR3 contains 17 residues. Deletions cut 1 base from V and 1 base from J, with 17 bases between. Germline V gene lookup returns CDR1 MNHEY and CDR2 SMNVEV (reference sequence). CDR3 protein: CASSLYWGVGQSYEQYF. CDR3 nucleotide sequence: TGTGCCAGCAGTTTATATTGGGGTGTAGGCCAATCCTACGAGCAGTACTTC.

The chain carries TRBV5-1 and TRBJ1-5, with TRBD1 identical over 12 bases. Germline values: CDR1 SGHRS, CDR2 YFSETQ. The CDR3 is 18 residues long. V shed 4 bases, J shed 4 bases, and the junction held 12 bases outside the gene matches. The CDR3 sequence: CASSPGTGGLRGNQPQHF. Here the CDR3 DNA reads TGCGCCAGCAGCCCCGGGACAGGGGGCCTTAGGGGAAATCAGCCCCAGCATTTT.

This clone turned up a few times. The chain combines TRBV21-1 with TRBJ1-4. TRBV21-1 is classified as a pseudogene. The CDR3 has 17 amino acids. The DNA of the CDR3 is TGTGCCAGCAGCAAAAGGTTACTCCGGGACCGGAATGAAAAACTGTTTTTT. Residues: CASSKRLLRDRNEKLFF.

The chain has TRBV6-5 and TRBJ2-7; TRBD1 is a possible D gene (5 bases). V was clipped by 6 bases and J by 2 bases, with 11 bases between them. The CDR3 length is 13 residues. The germline V gene encodes CDR1 MNHEY and CDR2 SVGAGI. The CDR3 is CASRTALTYEQYF. CDR3 nucleotides: TGTGCCAGCAGGACAGCTTTAACCTACGAGCAGTACTTC.

The rearrangement joins TRBV7-6 to TRBJ2-3; D remains unclear. This CDR3 is 14 amino acids long. Germline CDR1 is SGHVS and CDR2 is FNYEAQ. V was pared by 2 bases and J by 6 bases, with 12 bases between. The CDR3 bases are TGTGCCAGCAGCTTAAGGTCAGGCCCGGATACGCAGTATTTT. Protein product: CASSLRSGPDTQYF.